The next 26 T cell receptor beta chains were all read from a single sample in a study of cytomegalovirus exposure and HLA in healthy donors. Researchers ran the PCR with 60 Vbeta and 13 Jbeta primers. Sequencing was performed with immunoSEQ multiplex PCR; in TCRdb, only in-frame clones are kept and a portion is missing. The sample comprises some 98,000 clones, about 81% of which are singletons, and about 1.5% rests with the top ten. Input material: PBMCs. Receptors originate from a man aged 35 to 55 in good health and CMV-seronegative.

The rearrangement links TRBV25-1 to TRBJ1-2; D unresolved. The CDR3 covers 13 residues. V was cut by 7 bases and J by 4 bases, with 13 bases left in between. Germline CDR1 reads MGHDK; CDR2 reads SYGVNS. The CDR3 DNA reads as TGTGCCAGCACTGGTCCTCCGGGCTATGGCTACACCTTC. This encodes CASTGPPGYGYTF.

This clone was counted once. The CDR3 DNA sequence: TGTGCCAGCAGCGGTCCCGGGACTCTGAACACCGGGGAGCTGTTTTTT. It is translated as CASSGPGTLNTGELFF. The chain combines TRBV9 with TRBJ2-2; D may be TRBD2 (6 bases). This CDR3 has 16 amino acids. Germline V lookup: CDR1 SGDLS, CDR2 YYNGEE. Trimming left V 3 bases short and J 1 base short, with 13 bases between.

The chain recombines TRBV23-1 with TRBJ1-5, with D possibly being TRBD1 (6 bases). TRBV23-1 is annotated as an ORF whose role is uncertain. The CDR3 length is 16 residues. With 2 bases removed from V and 0 bases from J, the gap between germline ends came to 11 bases. CDR3: CASSQVGTLSNQPQHF. CDR3 nucleotides: TGCGCCAGCAGTCAAGTCGGGACACTTAGCAATCAGCCCCAGCATTTT.

The chain combines TRBV28 with TRBJ1-2; weak D call: TRBD1 (6 bases). This CDR3 has 15 residues. The V and J ends lost 0 bases and 0 bases respectively, with 8 bases between them. Looked up from germline, CDR1 is MDHEN and CDR2 is SYDVKM. CDR3 nucleotide sequence: TGTGCCAGCAGTTTATGGGGGGCCGCTAACTATGGCTACACCTTC. Protein sequence: CASSLWGAANYGYTF.

This sequence joins TRBV5-6 and TRBJ2-3; a possible D gene is TRBD1 (5 bases). The CDR3 has 15 residues. Germline CDR1 reads SGHDT; CDR2 reads YYEEEE. V dropped 1 base and J dropped 8 bases, with 17 bases sitting between them. For the CDR3, the DNA is TGTGCCAGCAGCTTGCCCAGCCCCCTTAGGGGTACGCAGTATTTT. Encoded protein: CASSLPSPLRGTQYF. Looking up the rest from reference TRBV5-6 and TRBJ2-3 gives the full variable domain: DAGVTQSPTHLIKTRGQQVTLRCSPKSGHDTVSWYQQALGQGPQFIFQYYEEEERQRGNFPDRFSGHQFPNYSSELNVNALLLGDSALYLCASSLPSPLRGTQYFGPGTRLTVL.

The chain uses TRBV2 and TRBJ2-7; possibly TRBD1 for D (5 bases). Looked up from germline, CDR1 is SNHLY and CDR2 is FYNNEI. This CDR3 is 13 amino acids long. The ends were cut back, 8 bases at V and 0 bases at J, with 11 bases in the middle. CDR3 sequence reads: CASGPTVSYEQYF. The DNA of the CDR3 is TGTGCCAGCGGTCCGACAGTCTCCTACGAGCAGTACTTC.

J is TRBJ2-7 and V is TRBV2; 9 bases are shared with TRBD2. CDR1 is SNHLY and CDR2 is FYNNEI in the germline V gene. Unmatched junction bases numbered 7, after V lost 0 bases and J lost 4 bases. The CDR3 contains 16 residues. This CDR3 is CASSEAVLAGIYEQYF. In DNA form, the CDR3 reads TGTGCCAGCAGTGAAGCGGTCCTAGCGGGGATTTACGAGCAGTACTTC.

The J gene is TRBJ2-1, the V gene TRBV5-8, with D possibly being TRBD1 (6 bases). Germline CDR1 reads SGHTS; CDR2 reads YDEGEE. V lost 2 bases, J lost 3 bases, and 9 bases lay in between. This CDR3 has 14 residues. CDR3: CASSFGGVYNEQFF. The CDR3, as DNA: TGTGCCAGCAGCTTTGGGGGCGTCTACAATGAGCAGTTCTTC.

The CDR3 DNA reads TGCGCCAGCAGCCAAGCCGGACAGGGCCAAGGGGCCCAGTACTTC. Translated: CASSQAGQGQGAQYF. The J gene is TRBJ2-5, the V gene TRBV4-1; 8 bases match TRBD1. The CDR3 spans 15 residues. V was pared by 1 base and J by 9 bases, with 10 bases of the junction left unmatched. Germline V gene lookup returns CDR1 MGHRA and CDR2 YSYEKL.

This clone came up once. The rearrangement links TRBV5-4 to TRBJ2-7; 7 nucleotides align to TRBD2. In germline, CDR1 is SGHNT, CDR2 YYREEE (reference sequence). The trim removed 2 bases at V and 6 bases at J, leaving 8 bases unmatched. This CDR3 contains 14 residues. The CDR3 DNA sequence: TGTGCCAGCAGCTTAGGGCTAGCGGCCTGCGAGCAGTACTTC. Its protein product is CASSLGLAACEQYF.

This clone was counted only a few times. The chain couples TRBV19 to TRBJ2-2; D is uncertain. The CDR3 spans 14 residues. From germline, CDR1 is LNHDA and CDR2 SQIVND (reference sequence). The V and J ends lost 7 bases and 0 bases respectively, with 9 bases between them. CDR3 amino acids: CASTQSTNTGELFF. The CDR3 coding sequence is TGTGCCAGTACCCAGTCGACGAACACCGGGGAGCTGTTTTTT.

The rearrangement joins TRBV28 to TRBJ1-1; tentative D call: TRBD1 (5 bases). V lost 3 bases to trimming and J lost 2 bases, with 13 bases between them. The CDR3 is made up of 15 amino acids. Germline values: CDR1 MDHEN, CDR2 SYDVKM. In nucleotides, the CDR3 is TGTGCCAGCAGTTTGGGGGGATACAGAAACACTGAAGCTTTCTTT. Translation gives CASSLGGYRNTEAFF.

This rearrangement joins TRBV7-8 to TRBJ2-2; D is perhaps TRBD1 (5 bases). The CDR3 runs to 15 residues. Germline V gene lookup returns CDR1 SGHVS and CDR2 FQNEAQ. Trimming stripped 5 bases from V and 5 bases from J, with 15 bases between. The CDR3 region is CASSLSTVPTGELFF. CDR3 coding DNA: TGTGCCAGCAGCCTCTCGACAGTCCCAACCGGGGAGCTGTTTTTT.

J is TRBJ2-1 and V is TRBV4-1, with 7 positions matching TRBD1. The CDR3 totals 15 residues. Per the germline V gene, CDR1 is MGHRA and CDR2 is YSYEKL. Trimming removed 4 bases from V and 0 bases from J; junction bases left unmatched: 3. The CDR3 sequence is CASSLGQVSYNEQFF. The CDR3 DNA is TGCGCCAGCAGCCTAGGACAGGTCTCCTACAATGAGCAGTTCTTC.

The chain links TRBV2 to TRBJ2-7; 8 positions agree with TRBD1. The CDR3 has 16 amino acids. V trimming: 6 bases; J trimming: 0 bases; junction bases outside the gene matches: 10. Germline V gives CDR1 SNHLY, CDR2 FYNNEI. The CDR3 DNA is TGTGCCAGCAGGGGCTCTCGACAGGGGAACTCCTACGAGCAGTACTTC. Translated: CASRGSRQGNSYEQYF.

The chain carries TRBV2 and TRBJ2-7, with 8 bases matching TRBD2. The CDR3 extends over 15 amino acids. V lost 11 bases, J lost 0 bases, and 12 bases stayed unmatched. The V gene's germline CDR1 is SNHLY and CDR2 FYNNEI. The CDR3 DNA reads as TGTGCCTTGAATTCTCAGCGGGGGAGCTCCTACGAGCAGTACTTC. Translating it yields CALNSQRGSSYEQYF.

The genes are TRBV19 and TRBJ2-3, with 10 bases identical to TRBD2. CDR1 is LNHDA, CDR2 SQIVND, per germline (reference sequence). The CDR3 totals 15 residues. The trim removed 4 bases at V and 5 bases at J, leaving 6 bases unmatched. CDR3 coding DNA: TGTGCCAGTAGTACCGAGCGGGGGGGCAGAGATACGCAGTATTTT. As protein: CASSTERGGRDTQYF.

This chain links TRBV5-1 with TRBJ1-2, with a possible D match to TRBD1 (6 bases). Trimming removed 3 bases from V and 6 bases from J, with 9 bases in between. Germline CDR1 and CDR2: SGHRS and YFSETQ. CDR3 length equals 12 residues. The DNA for the CDR3 is TGCGCCAGCAGCTCGGCAGGGGATGGCTACACCTTC. Encoded protein: CASSSAGDGYTF.

The chain combines TRBV7-2 with TRBJ1-1, with a tentative D call TRBD1 (5 bases). V lost 2 bases and J 5 bases, leaving 15 bases between the germline ends. Per germline, CDR1 SGHTA and CDR2 FQGNSA. The CDR3 covers 15 residues. The CDR3 sequence is CASSLPSRGETEAFF. The CDR3 DNA reads as TGTGCCAGCAGCTTACCGAGTAGGGGTGAAACTGAAGCTTTCTTT.

The chain uses TRBV4-1 and TRBJ1-2; possibly TRBD1 for D (5 bases). Germline V gene sequence: CDR1 MGHRA, CDR2 YSYEKL. V was cut by 1 base and J by 1 base, with 7 bases left in between. CDR3 size: 14 residues. The CDR3 spells CASSQVGDNYGYTF. The CDR3 region has the DNA TGCGCCAGCAGCCAAGTAGGGGATAACTATGGCTACACCTTC.

The rearrangement uses TRBV5-4 and TRBJ2-1; no clear D gene. This CDR3 has 12 residues. Per the germline V gene, CDR1 is SGHNT and CDR2 is YYREEE (reference sequence). V lost 4 bases to trimming and J lost 8 bases, with 10 bases between them. Here the CDR3 DNA reads TGTGCCAGCAGCGATGACTTGTATGAGCAGTTCTTC. It codes for CASSDDLYEQFF.

This clone has a handful of counts. This chain uses TRBV6-1 with TRBJ1-1; 8 positions agree with TRBD1. In germline, CDR1 is MNHNS, CDR2 SASEGT. With V trimmed by 2 bases and J by 1 base, 15 bases remained unmatched. This CDR3 is built from 19 residues. DNA for the CDR3: TGTGCCAGCAGTGAATTTCGAGGGACAGGACTTAGCACGAACACTGAAGCTTTCTTT. Its protein product is CASSEFRGTGLSTNTEAFF.

CDR3 nucleotide sequence: TGTGCCACGATGCTCCCCGGGACAGGGGGGAACACCGGGGAGCTGTTTTTT. This sequence encodes CATMLPGTGGNTGELFF. J is TRBJ2-2 and V is TRBV19; 11 bases fit TRBD1. Germline-derived CDR1 and CDR2 are LNHDA and SQIVND (reference sequence). The CDR3 has 17 amino acids. Unmatched junction bases numbered 11, after V lost 10 bases and J lost 1 base.

The table lists this clone with a count of one. The chain is built from TRBV7-9 and TRBJ2-1; a weak D match, TRBD2 (6 bases). The germline CDR1 and CDR2 sequences are SEHNR and FQNEAQ (reference sequence). The V end was cut by 7 bases, the J end by 4 bases, with 23 bases between. The CDR3 consists of 17 residues. The CDR3 DNA sequence: TGTGCCAGCATTCGGGACGAAAATGACGGACTATACAATGAGCAGTTCTTC. Amino acid sequence: CASIRDENDGLYNEQFF.

There are a few counts of this clone. The chain employs TRBV9 and TRBJ1-4; 8 bases agree with TRBD1. The CDR3 contains 16 residues. CDR1 is SGDLS, CDR2 YYNGEE, per germline. The trim removed 6 bases at V and 7 bases at J, leaving 14 bases unmatched. CDR3 coding DNA: TGTGCCAGCACCAATGCCTACGGGACAGGCGTTGAAAAACTGTTTTTT. Residues: CASTNAYGTGVEKLFF.

In the case of this clone: A read error may account for a junction end that differs from germline. The chain employs TRBV5-1 and TRBJ2-5; TRBD2 aligns across 12 bases. CDR1 and CDR2 from the germline V gene are SGHRS and YFSETQ. The CDR3 has 16 amino acids. The chain's CDR3 is CTSSRLLAGGRETQYF. The CDR3 DNA is TGCACCAGCAGCCGTTTACTAGCGGGGGGACGAGAGACCCAGTACTTC.